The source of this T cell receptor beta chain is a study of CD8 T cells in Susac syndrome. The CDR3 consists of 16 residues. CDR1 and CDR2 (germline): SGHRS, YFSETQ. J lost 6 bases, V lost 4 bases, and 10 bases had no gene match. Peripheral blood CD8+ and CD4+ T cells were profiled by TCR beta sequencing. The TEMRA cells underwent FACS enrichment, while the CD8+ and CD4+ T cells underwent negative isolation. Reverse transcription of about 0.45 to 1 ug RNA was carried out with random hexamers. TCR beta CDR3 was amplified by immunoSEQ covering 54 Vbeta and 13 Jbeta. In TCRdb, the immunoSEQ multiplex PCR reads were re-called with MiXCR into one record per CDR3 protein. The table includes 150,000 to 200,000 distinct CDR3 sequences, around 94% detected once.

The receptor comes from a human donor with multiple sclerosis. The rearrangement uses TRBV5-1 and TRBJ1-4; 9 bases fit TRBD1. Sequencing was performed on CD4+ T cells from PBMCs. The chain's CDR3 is CASSTGGRTGDEKLFF. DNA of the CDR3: TGCGCCAGCAGCACCGGCGGTAGGACAGGGGATGAAAAACTGTTTTTT.